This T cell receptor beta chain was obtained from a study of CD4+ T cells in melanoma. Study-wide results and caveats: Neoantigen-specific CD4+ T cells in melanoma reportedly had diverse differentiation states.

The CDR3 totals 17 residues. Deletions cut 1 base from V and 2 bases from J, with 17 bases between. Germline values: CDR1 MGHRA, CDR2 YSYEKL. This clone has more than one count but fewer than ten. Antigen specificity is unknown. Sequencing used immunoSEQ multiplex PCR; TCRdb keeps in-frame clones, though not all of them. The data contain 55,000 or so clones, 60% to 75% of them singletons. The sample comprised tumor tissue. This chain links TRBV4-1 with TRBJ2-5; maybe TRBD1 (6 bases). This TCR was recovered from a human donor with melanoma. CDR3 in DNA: TGCGCCAGCAGCCAAGTAGGACAGATATCGGCTCAAGAGACCCAGTACTTC. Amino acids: CASSQVGQISAQETQYF.